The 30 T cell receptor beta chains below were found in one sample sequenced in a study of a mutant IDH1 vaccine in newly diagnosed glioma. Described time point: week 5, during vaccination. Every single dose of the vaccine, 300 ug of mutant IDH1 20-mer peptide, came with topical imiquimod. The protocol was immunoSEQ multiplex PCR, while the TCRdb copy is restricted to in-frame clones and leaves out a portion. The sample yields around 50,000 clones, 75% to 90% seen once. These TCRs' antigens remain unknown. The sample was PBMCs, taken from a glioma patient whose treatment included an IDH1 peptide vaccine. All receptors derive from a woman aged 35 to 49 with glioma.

CDR3 in DNA: TGTGCCAGCATTTCGTGGAAGGGGAACTATGGCTACACCTTC. It specifies CASISWKGNYGYTF. The V and J genes are TRBV6-5 and TRBJ1-2, with D possibly being TRBD1 (5 bases). V gave up 7 bases and J gave up 2 bases, with 14 bases separating them. The CDR3 contains 14 residues. Per the germline V gene, CDR1 is MNHEY and CDR2 is SVGAGI.

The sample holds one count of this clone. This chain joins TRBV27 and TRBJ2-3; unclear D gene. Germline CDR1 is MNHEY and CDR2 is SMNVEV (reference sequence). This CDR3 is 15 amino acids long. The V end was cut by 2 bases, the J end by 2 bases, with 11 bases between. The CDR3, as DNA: TGTGCCAGCAGTTTACGGCGGCAACTCACAGATACGCAGTATTTT. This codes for CASSLRRQLTDTQYF.

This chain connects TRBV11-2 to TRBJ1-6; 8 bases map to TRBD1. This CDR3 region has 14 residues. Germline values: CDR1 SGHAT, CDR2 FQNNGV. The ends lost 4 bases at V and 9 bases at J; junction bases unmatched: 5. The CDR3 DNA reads TGTGCCAGCAGCTCGGGACAGGTGGCTTCACCCCTCCACTTT. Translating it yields CASSSGQVASPLHF. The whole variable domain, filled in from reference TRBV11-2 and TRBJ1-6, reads EAGVAQSPRYKIIEKRQSVAFWCNPISGHATLYWYQQILGQGPKLLIQFQNNGVVDDSQLPKDRFSAERLKGVDSTLKIQPAKLEDSAVYLCASSSGQVASPLHFGNGTRLTVT.

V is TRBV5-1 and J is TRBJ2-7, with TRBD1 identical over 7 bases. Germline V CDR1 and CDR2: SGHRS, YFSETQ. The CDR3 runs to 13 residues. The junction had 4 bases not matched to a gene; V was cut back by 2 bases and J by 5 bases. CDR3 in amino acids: CASSFGTVDEQYF. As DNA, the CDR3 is TGCGCCAGCAGCTTTGGGACAGTCGACGAGCAGTACTTC.

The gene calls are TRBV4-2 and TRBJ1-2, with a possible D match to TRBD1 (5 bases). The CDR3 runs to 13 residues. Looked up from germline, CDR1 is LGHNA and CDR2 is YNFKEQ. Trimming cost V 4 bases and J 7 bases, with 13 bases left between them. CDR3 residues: CASSPGEGFGYTF. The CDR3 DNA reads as TGTGCCAGCAGCCCCGGGGAGGGGTTTGGCTACACCTTC.

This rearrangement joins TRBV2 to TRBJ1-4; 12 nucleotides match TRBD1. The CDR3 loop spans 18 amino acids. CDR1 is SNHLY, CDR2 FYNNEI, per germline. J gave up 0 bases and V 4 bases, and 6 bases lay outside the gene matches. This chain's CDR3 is CASSVGTGGPPTNEKLFF. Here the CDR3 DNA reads TGTGCCAGCAGTGTTGGGACAGGGGGCCCCCCAACTAATGAAAAACTGTTTTTT.

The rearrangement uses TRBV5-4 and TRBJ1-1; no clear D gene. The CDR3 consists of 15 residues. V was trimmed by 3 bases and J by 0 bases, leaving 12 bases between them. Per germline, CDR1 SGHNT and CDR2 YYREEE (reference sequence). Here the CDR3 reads CASSSDLGMNTEAFF. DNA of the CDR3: TGTGCCAGCAGCTCGGATTTAGGGATGAACACTGAAGCTTTCTTT.

The CDR3 region is CATSRDLVTDTQYF. The CDR3, as DNA: TGTGCCACCAGCAGAGATCTCGTCACAGATACGCAGTATTTT. The chain joins TRBV15 to TRBJ2-3; D remains ambiguous. V was trimmed by 0 bases and J by 2 bases, leaving 6 bases between them. Per germline, CDR1 LNHNV and CDR2 YYDKDF (reference sequence). The length of the CDR3 is 14 residues.

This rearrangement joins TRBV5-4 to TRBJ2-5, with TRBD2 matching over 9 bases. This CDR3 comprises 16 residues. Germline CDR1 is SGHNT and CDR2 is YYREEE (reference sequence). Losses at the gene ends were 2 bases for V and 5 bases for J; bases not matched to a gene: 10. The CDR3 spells CASSFPGRGGDETQYF. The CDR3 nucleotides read TGTGCCAGCAGCTTCCCGGGGCGGGGGGGCGATGAGACCCAGTACTTC. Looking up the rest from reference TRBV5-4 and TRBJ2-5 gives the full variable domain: ETGVTQSPTHLIKTRGQQVTLRCSSQSGHNTVSWYQQALGQGPQFIFQYYREEENGRGNFPPRFSGLQFPNYSSELNVNALELDDSALYLCASSFPGRGGDETQYFGPGTRLLVL.

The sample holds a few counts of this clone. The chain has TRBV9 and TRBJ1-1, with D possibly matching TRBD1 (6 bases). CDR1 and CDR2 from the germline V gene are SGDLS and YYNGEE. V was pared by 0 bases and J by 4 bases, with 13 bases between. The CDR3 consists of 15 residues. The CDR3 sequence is CASSVVSAGVTEAFF. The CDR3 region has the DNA TGTGCCAGCAGCGTAGTGTCCGCAGGGGTCACTGAAGCTTTCTTT.

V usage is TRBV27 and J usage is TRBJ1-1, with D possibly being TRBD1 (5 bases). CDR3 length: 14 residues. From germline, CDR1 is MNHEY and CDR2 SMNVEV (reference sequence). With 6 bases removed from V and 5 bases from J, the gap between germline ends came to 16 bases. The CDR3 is CASRSGHTMTEAFF. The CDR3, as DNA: TGTGCCAGCAGGTCCGGACACACGATGACTGAAGCTTTCTTT.

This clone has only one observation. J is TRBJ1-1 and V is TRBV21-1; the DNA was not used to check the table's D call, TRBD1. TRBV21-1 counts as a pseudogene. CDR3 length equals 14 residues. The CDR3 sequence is CARPGTGEGTEAFF. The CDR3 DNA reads TGTGCCCGTCCCGGGACAGGGGAAGGGACTGAAGCTTTCTTT.

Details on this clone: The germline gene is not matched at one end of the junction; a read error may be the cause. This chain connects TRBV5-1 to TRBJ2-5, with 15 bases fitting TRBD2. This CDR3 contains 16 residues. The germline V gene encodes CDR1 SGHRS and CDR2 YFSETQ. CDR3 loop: CASSFRPWTSGGAFNF. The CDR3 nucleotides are TGCGCCAGCAGCTTCCGACCCTGGACTAGCGGGGGGGCCTTCAACTTC.

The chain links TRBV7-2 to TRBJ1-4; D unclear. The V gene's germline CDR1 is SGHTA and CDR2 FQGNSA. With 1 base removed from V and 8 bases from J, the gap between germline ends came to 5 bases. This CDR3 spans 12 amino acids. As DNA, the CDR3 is TGTGCCAGCAGCTTAGTAGGAGAAAAACTGTTTTTT. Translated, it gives CASSLVGEKLFF. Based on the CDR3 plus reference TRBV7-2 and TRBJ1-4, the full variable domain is GAGVSQSPSNKVTEKGKDVELRCDPISGHTALYWYRQSLGQGLEFLIYFQGNSAPDKSGLPSDRFSAERTGGSVSTLTIQRTQQEDSAVYLCASSLVGEKLFFGSGTQLSVL.

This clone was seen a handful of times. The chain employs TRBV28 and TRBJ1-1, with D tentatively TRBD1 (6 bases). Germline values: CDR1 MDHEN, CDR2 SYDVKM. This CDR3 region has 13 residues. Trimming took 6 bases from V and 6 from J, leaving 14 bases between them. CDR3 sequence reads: CASSGTGRPEAFF. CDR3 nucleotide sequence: TGTGCCAGCAGCGGCACAGGGAGACCTGAAGCTTTCTTT.

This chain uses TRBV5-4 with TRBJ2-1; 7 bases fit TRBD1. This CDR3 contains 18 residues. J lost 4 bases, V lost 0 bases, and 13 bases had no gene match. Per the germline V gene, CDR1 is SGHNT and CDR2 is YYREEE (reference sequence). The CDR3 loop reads CASSLAALTGTFYNEQFF. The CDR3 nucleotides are TGTGCCAGCAGCTTGGCCGCCCTGACAGGGACGTTTTACAATGAGCAGTTCTTC.

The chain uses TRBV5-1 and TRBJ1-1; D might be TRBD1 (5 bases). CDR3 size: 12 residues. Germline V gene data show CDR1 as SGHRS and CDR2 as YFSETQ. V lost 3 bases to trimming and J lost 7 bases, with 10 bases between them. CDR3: CASSSPGGEAFF. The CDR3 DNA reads TGCGCCAGCAGCTCCCCGGGGGGTGAAGCTTTCTTT.

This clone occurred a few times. CDR3 in amino acids: CAWSVLGGLSEAFF. In nucleotides, the CDR3 is TGTGCCTGGAGTGTCCTAGGGGGGCTGTCGGAGGCTTTCTTT. This sequence joins TRBV30 and TRBJ1-1, with D perhaps matching TRBD1 (6 bases). The V end was cut by 0 bases, the J end by 11 bases, with 19 bases between. Germline CDR1 is GTSNPN and CDR2 is SVGIG (reference sequence). This CDR3 comprises 14 residues.

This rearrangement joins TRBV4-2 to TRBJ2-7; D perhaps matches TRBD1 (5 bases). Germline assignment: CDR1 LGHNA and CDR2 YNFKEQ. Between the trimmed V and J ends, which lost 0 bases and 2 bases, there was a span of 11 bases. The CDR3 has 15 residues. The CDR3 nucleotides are TGTGCCAGCAGCCAAGATTTGGACACCCCCTACGAGCAGTACTTC. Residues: CASSQDLDTPYEQYF.

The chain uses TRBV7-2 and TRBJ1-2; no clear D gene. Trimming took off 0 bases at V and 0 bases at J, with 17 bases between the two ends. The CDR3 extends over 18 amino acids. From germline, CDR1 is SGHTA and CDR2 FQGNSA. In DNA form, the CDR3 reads TGTGCCAGCAGCTTAGCCTTCGGACGGGTCTCATCTAACTATGGCTACACCTTC. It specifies CASSLAFGRVSSNYGYTF. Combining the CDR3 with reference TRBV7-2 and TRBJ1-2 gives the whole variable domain GAGVSQSPSNKVTEKGKDVELRCDPISGHTALYWYRQSLGQGLEFLIYFQGNSAPDKSGLPSDRFSAERTGGSVSTLTIQRTQQEDSAVYLCASSLAFGRVSSNYGYTFGSGTRLTVV.

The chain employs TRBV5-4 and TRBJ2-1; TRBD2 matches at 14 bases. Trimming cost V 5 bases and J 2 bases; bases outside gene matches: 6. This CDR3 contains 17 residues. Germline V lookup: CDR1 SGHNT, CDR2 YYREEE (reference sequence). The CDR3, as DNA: TGTGCCAGCAGTCGACTAGCGGGAGGGCCTGCCTACAATGAGCAGTTCTTC. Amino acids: CASSRLAGGPAYNEQFF.

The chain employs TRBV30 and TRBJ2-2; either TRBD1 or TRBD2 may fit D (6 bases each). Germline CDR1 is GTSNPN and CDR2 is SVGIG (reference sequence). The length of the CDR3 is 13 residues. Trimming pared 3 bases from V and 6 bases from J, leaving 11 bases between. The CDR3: CAWSLGGAGELFF. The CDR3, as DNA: TGTGCCTGGAGCCTCGGGGGCGCCGGGGAGCTGTTTTTT.

The CDR3 reads CASSLAQGAYNSPLHF. The CDR3 region has the DNA TGCGCCAGCAGCTTGGCGCAGGGGGCCTATAATTCACCCCTCCACTTT. The J gene is TRBJ1-6, the V gene TRBV5-1; 7 bases map to TRBD1. Germline values: CDR1 SGHRS, CDR2 YFSETQ. This CDR3 region has 16 residues. V gave up 0 bases and J gave up 2 bases; unmatched junction bases: 2.

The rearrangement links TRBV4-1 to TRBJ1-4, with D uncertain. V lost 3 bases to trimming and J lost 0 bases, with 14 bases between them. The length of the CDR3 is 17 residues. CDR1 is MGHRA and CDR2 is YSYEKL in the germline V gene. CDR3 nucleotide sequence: TGCGCCAGCAGCCAGCCGGTTCTGAGGACAACTAATGAAAAACTGTTTTTT. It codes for CASSQPVLRTTNEKLFF.

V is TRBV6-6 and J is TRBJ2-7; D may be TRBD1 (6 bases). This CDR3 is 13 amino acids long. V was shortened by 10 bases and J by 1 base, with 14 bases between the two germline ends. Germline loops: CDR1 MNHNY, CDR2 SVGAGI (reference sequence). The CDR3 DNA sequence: TGTGCCACATGGGACATTACTTCCTACGAGCAGTACTTC. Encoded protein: CATWDITSYEQYF.

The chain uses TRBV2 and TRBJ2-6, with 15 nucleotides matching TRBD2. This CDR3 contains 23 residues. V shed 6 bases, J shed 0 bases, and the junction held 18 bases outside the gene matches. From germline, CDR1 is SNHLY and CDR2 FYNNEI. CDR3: CASRAEMGLAGGPTHSGANVLTF. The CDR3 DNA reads TGTGCCAGCAGGGCAGAAATGGGACTAGCGGGAGGACCAACGCACTCTGGGGCCAACGTCCTGACTTTC.

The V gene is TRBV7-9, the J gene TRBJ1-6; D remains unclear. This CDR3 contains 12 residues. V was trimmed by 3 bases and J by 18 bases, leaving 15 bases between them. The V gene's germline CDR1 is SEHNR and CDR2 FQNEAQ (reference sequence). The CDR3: CASSLDSAWPHF. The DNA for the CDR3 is TGTGCCAGCAGCTTGGACTCGGCCTGGCCCCACTTT.

The CDR3 DNA reads TGTGCCAGCAGCTTGAGCGAATATAGCAATCAGCCCCAGCATTTT. This codes for CASSLSEYSNQPQHF. The chain links TRBV7-2 to TRBJ1-5, with D uncertain. Germline V gives CDR1 SGHTA, CDR2 FQGNSA. This CDR3 has 15 residues. V lost 3 bases and J lost 0, with 9 bases in between. The whole variable domain, remainder taken from reference TRBV7-2 and TRBJ1-5, is GAGVSQSPSNKVTEKGKDVELRCDPISGHTALYWYRQSLGQGLEFLIYFQGNSAPDKSGLPSDRFSAERTGGSVSTLTIQRTQQEDSAVYLCASSLSEYSNQPQHFGDGTRLSIL.

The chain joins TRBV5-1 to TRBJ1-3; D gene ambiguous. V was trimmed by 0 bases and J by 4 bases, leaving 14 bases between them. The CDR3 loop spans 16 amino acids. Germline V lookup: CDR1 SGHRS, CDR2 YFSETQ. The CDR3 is CASSLGFGPKGNTIYF. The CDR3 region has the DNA TGCGCCAGCAGCTTGGGGTTTGGACCTAAAGGAAACACCATATATTTT. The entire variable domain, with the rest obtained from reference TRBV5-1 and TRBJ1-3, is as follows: KAGVTQTPRYLIKTRGQQVTLSCSPISGHRSVSWYQQTPGQGLQFLFEYFSETQRNKGNFPGRFSGRQFSNSRSEMNVSTLELGDSALYLCASSLGFGPKGNTIYFGEGSWLTVV.

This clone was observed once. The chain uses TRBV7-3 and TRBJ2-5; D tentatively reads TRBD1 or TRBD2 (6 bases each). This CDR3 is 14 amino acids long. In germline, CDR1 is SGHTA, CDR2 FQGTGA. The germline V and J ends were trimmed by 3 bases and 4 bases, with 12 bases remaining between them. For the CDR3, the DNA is TGTGCCAGCAGCTTTGGGGGGCCGCGAGAGACCCAGTACTTC. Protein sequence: CASSFGGPRETQYF.